One and the same sample provided the 10 T cell receptor beta chains below, sequenced in a study of blood T cell repertoires in COVID-19. Here immunoSEQ multiplex PCR was the method, and the copy in TCRdb shows in-frame clones only, minus some. The sample gives about 230,000 clones, under 90% of which show up once; approximately 4.3% is in the top ten. The sequenced material came from PBMCs or T cells enriched from blood (not recorded which). All receptors derive from a woman in her 30s with acute COVID-19.

V gene TRBV2 combines with J gene TRBJ1-5, with D unresolved. V lost 8 bases and J 6 bases, leaving 17 bases between the germline ends. Germline V CDR1 and CDR2: SNHLY, FYNNEI. The CDR3 contains 14 residues. The CDR3 loop reads CASGRETEAQPQHF. The CDR3 region has the DNA TGTGCCAGCGGTCGTGAGACCGAGGCTCAGCCCCAGCATTTT.

CDR3: CASSQRLASDTQYF. CDR3 in DNA: TGTGCCAGCAGCCAGCGACTAGCCTCAGATACGCAGTATTTT. The chain uses TRBV7-8 and TRBJ2-3; 7 bases fit TRBD2. The CDR3 runs to 14 residues. Germline CDR1 is SGHVS and CDR2 is FQNEAQ. Losses at the gene ends were 5 bases for V and 4 bases for J; bases not matched to a gene: 6.

The rearrangement uses TRBV4-3 and TRBJ1-5, with D possibly TRBD1 on 5 matching bases. Trimming cost V 0 bases and J 4 bases, with 13 bases left between them. Germline CDR1 is LGHNA and CDR2 is YSLEER. This CDR3 has 16 residues. In DNA form, the CDR3 reads TGCGCCAGCAGCCAAGAGAGGGTGGGGGGGAATCAGCCCCAGCATTTT. Translation: CASSQERVGGNQPQHF.

V and J are TRBV2 and TRBJ1-4; D remains unclear. Trimming took 2 bases from V and 5 from J, leaving 3 bases between them. The CDR3 sequence is 12 residues long. Per germline, CDR1 SNHLY and CDR2 FYNNEI. The CDR3 DNA sequence: TGTGCCAGCAGTGAACAGAATGAAAAACTGTTTTTT. Translating gives CASSEQNEKLFF.

The chain is built from TRBV7-8 and TRBJ1-2, with 10 bases identical to TRBD1. The junction had 3 bases not matched to a gene; V was cut back by 5 bases and J by 6 bases. The CDR3 has 13 residues. Germline CDR1 reads SGHVS; CDR2 reads FQNEAQ. For the CDR3, the DNA is TGTGCCAGCAGCCGACAGGGGGCGAATGGCTACACCTTC. This encodes CASSRQGANGYTF.

V is TRBV13 and J is TRBJ2-7; 9 bases map to TRBD1. The V gene's germline CDR1 is PRHDT and CDR2 FYEKMQ (reference sequence). Trimming cost V 5 bases and J 6 bases; bases outside gene matches: 11. The CDR3 consists of 15 residues. CDR3 DNA sequence: TGTGCCAGCAGCCCCAGGACAGGGGTCGGAGGCGAGCAGTACTTC. Protein sequence: CASSPRTGVGGEQYF.

The chain combines TRBV15 with TRBJ2-5, with 11 bases aligning to TRBD2. This CDR3 is built from 18 residues. V was clipped by 0 bases and J by 3 bases; unmatched bases: 9. Germline V gives CDR1 LNHNV, CDR2 YYDKDF (reference sequence). The CDR3 here is CATSRDRLAGMFEETQYF. As DNA, the CDR3 is TGTGCCACCAGCAGAGACCGACTAGCGGGGATGTTCGAAGAGACCCAGTACTTC.

V and J are TRBV27 and TRBJ1-1, with 8 bases that match TRBD1. Germline assignment: CDR1 MNHEY and CDR2 SMNVEV (reference sequence). This CDR3 is 15 amino acids long. Trimming cost V 7 bases and J 6 bases; bases outside gene matches: 13. The CDR3 region has the DNA TGTGCCAGCAACCCGATCGGACAGGGTTTACCTGAAGCTTTCTTT. Amino acids: CASNPIGQGLPEAFF.

Worth noting for this clone: Other DNA sequences from this sample encode an identical CDR3 as well. This sequence joins TRBV9 and TRBJ2-5, with 9 positions matching TRBD2. CDR1 is SGDLS and CDR2 is YYNGEE in the germline V gene. Trimming cost V 0 bases and J 5 bases; bases outside gene matches: 5. CDR3 size: 15 residues. CDR3 amino acids: CASSVGAGGEETQYF. The CDR3 region has the DNA TGTGCCAGCAGCGTAGGGGCGGGAGGGGAGGAGACCCAGTACTTC. Supplemented by reference TRBV9 and TRBJ2-5, the full variable domain reads DSGVTQTPKHLITATGQRVTLRCSPRSGDLSVYWYQQSLDQGLQFLIQYYNGEERAKGNILERFSAQQFPDLHSELNLSSLELGDSALYFCASSVGAGGEETQYFGPGTRLLVL.

The chain combines TRBV7-2 with TRBJ1-2, with TRBD1 matching over 9 bases. The length of the CDR3 is 17 residues. Germline V gene data show CDR1 as SGHTA and CDR2 as FQGNSA. V shed 5 bases and J 4 bases; nucleotides not matched to a gene: 14. The chain's CDR3 is CASSPPGTGRAVYGYTF. DNA for the CDR3: TGTGCCAGCAGCCCTCCCGGGACAGGGAGGGCGGTCTATGGCTACACCTTC. The full variable domain, its missing parts supplied by reference TRBV7-2 and TRBJ1-2, is GAGVSQSPSNKVTEKGKDVELRCDPISGHTALYWYRQSLGQGLEFLIYFQGNSAPDKSGLPSDRFSAERTGGSVSTLTIQRTQQEDSAVYLCASSPPGTGRAVYGYTFGSGTRLTVV.